This TCR beta chain was obtained from a study of regulatory T cells in long-lasting Graves disease. V dropped 8 bases and J dropped 3 bases, with 13 bases sitting between them. Germline V gene data show CDR1 as MNHNS and CDR2 as SASEGT. The CDR3 sequence is 14 residues long. Time point described: persistent/refractory GD, antithyroid drugs over 5 years with positive TRAb. Generation of the TCR library employed RNA extracted from PBMCs. One endocrinology department in Xi'an, China, was where patients came from. Arm-PCR of CDR3 regions with iRepertoire HTBI primers generated TCR beta libraries. Each CDR3 protein is one row after TCRdb ran MiXCR on the multiplex PCR reads. The sample holds around 300,000 distinct CDR3 sequences; 20% to 25% are singletons and the top ten take 56%.

The sequence was obtained from a female donor with Graves disease. This sequence joins TRBV6-1 and TRBJ2-2; tentative D call: TRBD2 (6 bases). This material consisted of peripheral blood mononuclear cells (PBMCs), taken when the disease was refractory, from a patient treated with antithyroid drugs. CDR3 sequence: CASWGDGHTGELFF. CDR3 DNA sequence: TGTGCCAGCTGGGGGGACGGACACACCGGGGAGCTGTTTTTT.